This is a list of T cell receptor beta chains from one sample in a study of control samples from healthy donors and cancer patients. Here immunoSEQ multiplex PCR was the method, and the copy in TCRdb shows in-frame clones only, minus some. In the table there are 150,000 or so clones, 88% of which are singletons. Sequenced material: blood. The receptors shown here come from a man younger than 35 in good health. CDR3s include the opening cysteine and the closing phenylalanine or tryptophan. The D gene is left open where the match is weak. A clone size is listed for some rows: how often the clone was seen (once, few, many), or a class if it is expanded.

TRBD1,TRBJ2-7,TRBV29-1,-,TGCAGCGTGGCCCGGACAGGGACCTACGAGCAGTACTTC,CSVARTGTYEQYF
-,TRBJ1-6,TRBV7-2,-,TGTGCCAGCAGCTTAGCGGGACCCGGGGTTTCACCCCTCCACTTT,CASSLAGPGVSPLHF
TRBD2,TRBJ2-7,TRBV7-9,-,TGTGCCAGCAGCTTAGCTAGCGGGGGGGGAAGCTCCTACGAGCAGTACTTC,CASSLASGGGSSYEQYF
-,TRBJ1-5,TRBV27,few,TGTGCCAGCAGACGTGTGTCAGGGACAAGCAATCAGCCCCAGCATTTT,CASRRVSGTSNQPQHF
-,TRBJ2-7,TRBV11-2,-,TGTGCCAGCAGCCACGACAGGACTCCCTCCTACGAGCAGTACTTC,CASSHDRTPSYEQYF
-,TRBJ1-1,TRBV4-1,few,TGCGCCAGCAGCCAAGCCCGGAGAGGGGTTGGCACTGAAGCTTTCTTT,CASSQARRGVGTEAFF
TRBD1,TRBJ2-2,TRBV18,-,TGTGCCAGCTCACTCCAGGTGGGGACGGACAGGGCGTCGAACACCGGGGAGCTGTTTTTT,CASSLQVGTDRASNTGELFF
-,TRBJ2-3,TRBV23-1,-,TGCGCCAGCGGCCTCCAGGCCACAAGGAGCACAGATACGCAGTATTTT,CASGLQATRSTDTQYF
-,TRBJ2-3,TRBV7-2,once,TGTGCCAGCACCCCACGACTAGACAGGATTAGCACAGATACGCAGTATTTT,CASTPRLDRISTDTQYF
-,TRBJ1-2,TRBV5-1,-,TGCGCCAGCAGCCACCCAGGCCAGGGAGCCCGGTCCCAAAACTATGGCTACACCTTC,CASSHPGQGARSQNYGYTF